This T cell receptor (beta chain) was documented in a study of shared clonotypes between healthy human individuals. This CDR3 is built from 15 residues. CDR1 is SGHRS, CDR2 YFSETQ, per germline. V trimming: 3 bases; J trimming: 5 bases; junction bases outside the gene matches: 9. Libraries were prepared by immunoSEQ multiplex PCR; TCRdb keeps only in-frame clonotypes and omits some of them. The top ten hold 0.7% to 0.95% of the sample, which has about a million clones, about 80% seen once. Healthy and HIV-negative, the adult donors had no recent acute infections or vaccinations. The chain is built from TRBV5-1 and TRBJ2-3; TRBD1 agrees at 7 bases. The specimen was memory CD4+ T cells from PBMCs. The subset: CD45RA-negative fraction. The receptor's source is a man aged 18-30 years in good health. Some clones in this sample may be carry-over from other donors' samples. The CDR3 DNA reads TGCGCCAGCAGCTCGGCGACAGGGCAGGTAGATACGCAGTATTTT. Its translation: CASSSATGQVDTQYF.